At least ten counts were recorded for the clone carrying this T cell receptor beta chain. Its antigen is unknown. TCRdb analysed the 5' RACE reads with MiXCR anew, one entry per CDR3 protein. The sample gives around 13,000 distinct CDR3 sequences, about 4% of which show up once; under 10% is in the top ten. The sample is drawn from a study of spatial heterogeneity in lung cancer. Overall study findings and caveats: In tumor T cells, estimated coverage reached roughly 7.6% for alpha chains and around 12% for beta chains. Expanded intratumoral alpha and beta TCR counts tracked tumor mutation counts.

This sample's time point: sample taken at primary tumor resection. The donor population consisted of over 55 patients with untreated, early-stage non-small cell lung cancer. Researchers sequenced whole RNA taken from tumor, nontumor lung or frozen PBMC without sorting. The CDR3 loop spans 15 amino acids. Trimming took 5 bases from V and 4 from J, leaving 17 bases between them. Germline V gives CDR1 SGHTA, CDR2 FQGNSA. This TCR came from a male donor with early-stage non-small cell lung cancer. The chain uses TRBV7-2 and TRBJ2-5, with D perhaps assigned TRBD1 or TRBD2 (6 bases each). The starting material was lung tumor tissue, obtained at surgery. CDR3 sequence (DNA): TGTGCCAGCAGCCCCGCCCGAGGGGGGCGAGAGACCCAGTACTTC. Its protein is CASSPARGGRETQYF.